A selection of T cell receptor beta chains follows, all from one sample in a study of sequential checkpoint blockade in melanoma. The protocol was immunoSEQ multiplex PCR, while the TCRdb copy is restricted to in-frame clones and leaves out a portion. Among roughly 30,000 clones listed, around 80% were seen once. Sequences were derived from CD8+ T cells sorted from blood (inferred from file names), sampled from a patient given nivolumab and ipilimumab in sequence. These TCRs come from a human donor with melanoma. CDR3s include the opening cysteine and the closing phenylalanine or tryptophan. Fields, in order: CDR3 DNA, CDR3 protein, V gene, J gene, D gene, clone size. A D gene is named only where the DNA matches it firmly. Clone sizes are given selectively: once, few, many, or a class where the clone is expanded.

TGTGCCAGTAGTATGGGTTTTGACTCCGTGTATACAGATACGCAGTATTTT	CASSMGFDSVYTDTQYF	TRBV19	TRBJ2-3	.	.
TGTGCCAGCAGCCCCGCCCGAACACCATTACAGTACTTC	CASSPARTPLQYF	TRBV7-2	TRBJ2-4	.	.
TGTGCCAGCAGCGCCGGGACAGGGCACTATGGCTACACCTTC	CASSAGTGHYGYTF	TRBV21-1	TRBJ1-2	.	.
TGTGCCAGCAGTTACCCCTGGGGGGATGAGCAGTTCTTC	CASSYPWGDEQFF	TRBV6-5	TRBJ2-1	.	.
TGCGCCAGCAGCCACTTACCGGGACAGGGGAATTCACCCCTCCACTTT	CASSHLPGQGNSPLHF	TRBV4-3	TRBJ1-6	TRBD1	.
TGCGCCAGCACCTTGGGGGGGCAGGGCCGGGAGCAGTACTTC	CASTLGGQGREQYF	TRBV5-1	TRBJ2-7	.	.
TGTGCCAGCAGTTTAGGGGGGACAGGGGCGTCCGGGGAGCTGTTTTTT	CASSLGGTGASGELFF	TRBV27	TRBJ2-2	TRBD1	.
TGTGCCAGCAGCACCGGACTAGGCGCCTCCTACAATGAGCAGTTCTTC	CASSTGLGASYNEQFF	TRBV7-8	TRBJ2-1	TRBD2	.
TGTGCCAGCAGTCCGACGACTACCTCGAACACCGGGGAGCTGTTTTTT	CASSPTTTSNTGELFF	TRBV28	TRBJ2-2	.	.
TGTGCCAGTAGTATGAGCAGGGGGACAGATACGCAGTATTTT	CASSMSRGTDTQYF	TRBV19	TRBJ2-3	TRBD1	.
TGTGCCAGCAGCCCCTGGGACACCAACACTGAAGCTTTCTTT	CASSPWDTNTEAFF	TRBV11-2	TRBJ1-1	.	few
TGTGCCAGCCAAGGACAGGGGGGCACCGGGGAGCTGTTTTTT	CASQGQGGTGELFF	TRBV27	TRBJ2-2	TRBD1	once
TGTGCCAGAAGCTTGGGCTTCAACAGGAAAACCAACTATGGCTACACCTTC	CARSLGFNRKTNYGYTF	TRBV5-3	TRBJ1-2	.	once
TGCGCCAGCAGCCTTGGACAGGGCGGACTCGAGCAGTACTTC	CASSLGQGGLEQYF	TRBV4-3	TRBJ2-7	TRBD1	.
TGTGCTAGTGCCCTGACAGGGGCTAGGGCATCCTACAATGAGCAGTTCTTC	CASALTGARASYNEQFF	TRBV12-5	TRBJ2-1	TRBD1	.
TGCGCCAGCACCGGTTGGGTCCCCGAGGGTCTCTACGAGCAGTACTTC	CASTGWVPEGLYEQYF	TRBV5-1	TRBJ2-7	.	once
TGTGCCAGCAGCTTGGGTAACACCCCCTACGAGCAGTACTTC	CASSLGNTPYEQYF	TRBV5-6	TRBJ2-7	.	.
TGCGCCAGCAGTCAACTGTGGGACACCGGCCCTACCTACGAGCAGTACTTC	CASSQLWDTGPTYEQYF	TRBV23-1	TRBJ2-7	.	.
TGTGCCAGCAGTCCCATCCCTAGTGAGGCTTTCTTT	CASSPIPSEAFF	TRBV28	TRBJ1-1	.	.
TGTGCCAGCATAAAATCCGGGGGAGCTTTCTTT	CASIKSGGAFF	TRBV6-4	TRBJ1-1	.	.
TGTGCCAGCAGTTTATGGAAAACAATATACGGGCAAGAGACCCAGTACTTC	CASSLWKTIYGQETQYF	TRBV28	TRBJ2-5	.	once
TGTACCACCCGGGAGGGTAATATCTACGAGCAGTACTTC	CTTREGNIYEQYF	TRBV6-1	TRBJ2-7	TRBD2	once
TGTGCCAGCAGCGTAGCTCGGACAGGGCCCTACGAGCAGTACTTC	CASSVARTGPYEQYF	TRBV9	TRBJ2-7	TRBD1	.
TGCGCCAGCAGCCAAGACGCGACAGTTGAAAAACTGTTTTTT	CASSQDATVEKLFF	TRBV4-1	TRBJ1-4	.	.
TGCGCCAGCAGCCAAGAGTCCAGCGGGGGATACAATGAGCAGTTCTTC	CASSQESSGGYNEQFF	TRBV5-5	TRBJ2-1	TRBD2	few
TGTGCCAGCAGTTTACCACTAGCGGGAGGGGATGGTGAGCAGTTCTTC	CASSLPLAGGDGEQFF	TRBV27	TRBJ2-1	TRBD2	.
TGTGCCAGCAGTTTATTTGACTCCAATGAGCAGTTCTTC	CASSLFDSNEQFF	TRBV28	TRBJ2-1	.	.
TGCAGCGTTCCAAGGGGGATTCAAGAGACCCAGTACTTC	CSVPRGIQETQYF	TRBV29-1	TRBJ2-5	.	.
TGTGCCATCAGTGGTGGGACAGGGGATAATTACGGCTACACCTTC	CAISGGTGDNYGYTF	TRBV10-3	TRBJ1-2	TRBD1	.
TGTGCCAGCAGAATAACAGGGGATAGCGAGCAGTTCTTC	CASRITGDSEQFF	TRBV28	TRBJ2-1	TRBD1	once
TGTGCCAGCAGCGTAGCCGACAGGCGTTCTCCTAACTATGGCTACACCTTC	CASSVADRRSPNYGYTF	TRBV9	TRBJ1-2	.	.
TGTGCCAGCAGCTATGGGACAGCGAGCAATCAGCCCCAGCATTTT	CASSYGTASNQPQHF	TRBV5-8	TRBJ1-5	TRBD1	.
TGTGCCAGCAGTTACTCGTCTCTAGATCCGACGGATACGCAGTATTTT	CASSYSSLDPTDTQYF	TRBV6-5	TRBJ2-3	.	.